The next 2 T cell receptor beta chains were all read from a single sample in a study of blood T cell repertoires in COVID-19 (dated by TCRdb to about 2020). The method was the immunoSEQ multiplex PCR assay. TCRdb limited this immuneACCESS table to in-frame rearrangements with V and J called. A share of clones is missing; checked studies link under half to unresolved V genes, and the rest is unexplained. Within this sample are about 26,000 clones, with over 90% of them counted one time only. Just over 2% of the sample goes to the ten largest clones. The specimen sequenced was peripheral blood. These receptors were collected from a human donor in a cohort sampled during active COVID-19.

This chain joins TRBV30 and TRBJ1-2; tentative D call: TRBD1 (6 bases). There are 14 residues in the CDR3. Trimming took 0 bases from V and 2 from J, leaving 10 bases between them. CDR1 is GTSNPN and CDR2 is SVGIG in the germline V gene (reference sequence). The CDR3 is CAWSVQGVNYGYTF. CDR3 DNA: TGTGCCTGGAGTGTACAGGGCGTAAACTATGGCTACACCTTC.

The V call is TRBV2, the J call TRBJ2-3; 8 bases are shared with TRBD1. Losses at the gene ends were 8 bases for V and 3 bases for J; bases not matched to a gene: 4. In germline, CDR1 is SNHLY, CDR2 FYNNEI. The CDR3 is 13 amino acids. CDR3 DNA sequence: TGTGCCAGCCCGGGGGACAGGACAGATACGCAGTATTTT. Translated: CASPGDRTDTQYF.